The 8 T cell receptor beta chains presented below share a single source sample, sequenced in a study of vaccination effects on CD4 cells after COVID-19. Pools of viral peptides were used by the ViraFEST assay to expand antigen-specific CD4+ T cells ahead of sequencing. Cultured cells yielded isolated CD4+ T cells after 10 days. Vaccine administered to participants consisted of two doses of either BNT162b2 or mRNA-1273. No antigen is known for these receptors. Sequenced by immunoSEQ multiplex PCR; TCRdb stores in-frame clones only, minus some. The sample carries 65,000 to 70,000 clones, less than 80% recorded once. This specimen consisted of CD4+ T cells from PBMCs cultured with HCoV-OC43 spike peptides, obtained after COVID-19 vaccination. Subset specified: HCoV-OC43 spike overlapping peptide pool stimulation. The receptors come from a human donor who received a COVID-19 vaccine.

The rearrangement joins TRBV19 to TRBJ2-5; 11 bases align to TRBD2. Germline CDR1 LNHDA, CDR2 SQIVND (reference sequence). Trimming at V came to 6 bases and at J to 3 bases, leaving 6 bases not matched to a gene. This CDR3 has 15 residues. Here the CDR3 DNA reads TGTGCCAGTAGCCCTAGCGGGGGGAGAAAAGAGACCCAGTACTTC. Its translation is CASSPSGGRKETQYF.

The gene calls are TRBV10-1 and TRBJ2-5, with D maybe TRBD2 (6 bases). Trimming cost V 3 bases and J 6 bases, with 11 bases left between them. The CDR3 is 13 residues long. Germline V gives CDR1 WNHNN, CDR2 SYGVQD (reference sequence). The CDR3 reads CASSEGGGKTQYF. CDR3 nucleotides: TGCGCCAGCAGTGAAGGTGGGGGGAAGACCCAGTACTTC.

The sample holds one count of this clone. CDR3 region: CASSLLAGIDNEQFF. CDR3 DNA sequence: TGTGCCAGCAGCCTACTAGCGGGGATCGACAATGAGCAGTTCTTC. The chain recombines TRBV5-4 with TRBJ2-1; 10 bases align to TRBD2. CDR3 length equals 15 residues. CDR1 is SGHNT and CDR2 is YYREEE in the germline V gene (reference sequence). The V segment lost 4 bases and the J segment 5 bases; nucleotides outside the gene matches: 6.

This chain connects TRBV12-3 or TRBV12-4 to TRBJ1-3; unclear D gene. Trimming left V 3 bases short and J 3 bases short, with 6 bases between. This CDR3 comprises 13 residues. CDR3 residues: CASSFRGGNTIYF. In DNA, the CDR3 is TGTGCCAGCAGTTTCCGGGGTGGAAACACCATATATTTT.

The chain uses TRBV9 and TRBJ2-1; D gene ambiguous. Germline CDR1 is SGDLS and CDR2 is YYNGEE. The V and J ends lost 1 base and 6 bases respectively, with 11 bases between them. This CDR3 has 14 residues. CDR3 coding DNA: TGTGCCAGCAGCGTAATTGGTCAGATCAATGAGCAGTTCTTC. Its protein is CASSVIGQINEQFF.

The table lists this clone with a few counts. The chain recombines TRBV18 with TRBJ2-2; D possibly corresponds to TRBD1 (5 bases). Trimming took 2 bases from V and 0 from J, leaving 7 bases between them. The CDR3 spans 15 residues. Germline loops: CDR1 KGHSH, CDR2 LQKENI. CDR3 nucleotides: TGTGCCAGCTCACCATCCAGGGCGAACACCGGGGAGCTGTTTTTT. Protein: CASSPSRANTGELFF.

V and J are TRBV19 and TRBJ1-1; D is perhaps TRBD1 (6 bases). Germline-derived CDR1 and CDR2 are LNHDA and SQIVND (reference sequence). With 0 bases removed from V and 3 bases from J, the gap between germline ends came to 11 bases. There are 15 residues in the CDR3. CDR3 sequence: CASSIEGARDTEAFF. The CDR3 bases are TGTGCCAGTAGTATAGAGGGGGCGAGGGACACTGAAGCTTTCTTT.

This chain connects TRBV6-2 or TRBV6-3 to TRBJ1-3; D possibly corresponds to TRBD1 (6 bases). The V end lost 2 bases, the J end lost 4 bases, and 12 bases lay between the germline ends. Germline assignment: CDR1 MNHEY and CDR2 SVGEGT. This CDR3 has 15 residues. CDR3 in amino acids: CASSYAGGVGNTIYF. The CDR3 DNA reads TGTGCCAGCAGTTACGCCGGGGGCGTCGGAAACACCATATATTTT.